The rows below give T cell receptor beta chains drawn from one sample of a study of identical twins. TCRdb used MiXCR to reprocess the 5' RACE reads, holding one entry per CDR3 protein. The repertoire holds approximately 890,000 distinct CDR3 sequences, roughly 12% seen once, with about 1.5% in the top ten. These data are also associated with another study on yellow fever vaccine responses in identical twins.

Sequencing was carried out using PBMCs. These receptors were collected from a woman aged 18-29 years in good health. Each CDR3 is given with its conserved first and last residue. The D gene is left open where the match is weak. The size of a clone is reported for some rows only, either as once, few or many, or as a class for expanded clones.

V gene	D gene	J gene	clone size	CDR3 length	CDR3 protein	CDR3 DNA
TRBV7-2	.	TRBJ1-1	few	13	CASSYGTFTEAFF	TGTGCCAGCAGCTACGGGACGTTCACTGAAGCTTTCTTT
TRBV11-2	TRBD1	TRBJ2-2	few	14	CASEGQGAGGELFF	TGTGCCAGCGAAGGGCAGGGGGCAGGCGGGGAGCTGTTTTTT
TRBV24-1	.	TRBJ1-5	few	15	CATSAGVSGNQPQHF	TGTGCCACCAGTGCCGGTGTGTCGGGCAATCAGCCCCAGCATTTT
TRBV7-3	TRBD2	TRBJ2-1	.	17	CASRYGTSGGSYNEQFF	TGTGCCAGCAGGTACGGGACTAGCGGAGGCTCCTACAATGAGCAGTTCTTC
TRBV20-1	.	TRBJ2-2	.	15	CSAMPGTLNTGELFF	TGCAGTGCTATGCCCGGGACTCTTAACACCGGGGAGCTGTTTTTT
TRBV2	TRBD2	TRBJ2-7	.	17	CASSHRSSGRSSYEQYF	TGTGCCAGCAGTCATAGATCTAGCGGGCGGAGCTCCTACGAGCAGTACTTC
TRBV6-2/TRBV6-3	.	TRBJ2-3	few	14	CASSYSTQTDTQYF	TGTGCCAGCAGTTACTCGACCCAGACAGATACGCAGTATTTT
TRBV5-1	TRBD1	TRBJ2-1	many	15	CASSPGQGGSNEQFF	TGCGCCAGCAGCCCCGGACAGGGGGGGTCCAATGAGCAGTTCTTC
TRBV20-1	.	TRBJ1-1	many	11	CSVKVNTEAFF	TGCAGTGTAAAGGTGAACACTGAAGCTTTCTTT
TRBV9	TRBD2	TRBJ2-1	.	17	CASSVGTSGSPALEQFF	TGTGCCAGCAGCGTAGGGACTAGCGGGAGTCCTGCGTTGGAGCAGTTCTTC
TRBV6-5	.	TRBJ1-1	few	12	CASSYNPPEAFF	TGTGCCAGCAGTTACAATCCCCCTGAAGCTTTCTTT
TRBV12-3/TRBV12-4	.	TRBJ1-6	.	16	CASSFGRGLENSPLHF	TGTGCCAGCAGTTTTGGCAGGGGACTTGAGAATTCACCCCTCCACTTT
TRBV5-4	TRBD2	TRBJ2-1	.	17	CASSLFPSSGRYNEQFF	TGTGCCAGCAGCTTGTTTCCGAGTAGCGGGAGGTACAATGAGCAGTTCTTC
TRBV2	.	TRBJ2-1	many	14	CASRDRLGGNEQFF	TGTGCCAGCAGAGACAGGTTAGGGGGCAATGAGCAGTTCTTC
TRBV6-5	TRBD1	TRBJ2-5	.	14	CASSNGGQGETQYF	TGTGCCAGCAGTAACGGGGGACAGGGCGAGACCCAGTACTTC
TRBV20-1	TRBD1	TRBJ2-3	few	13	CSARDQGVDTQYF	TGCAGTGCTAGAGACCAGGGGGTGGATACGCAGTATTTT
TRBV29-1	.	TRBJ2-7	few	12	CSVEFRGYEQYF	TGCAGCGTTGAATTCCGGGGCTATGAGCAGTACTTC
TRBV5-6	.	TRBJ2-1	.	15	CASSTSIMAYNEQFF	TGTGCCAGCAGCACTAGTATAATGGCCTACAATGAGCAGTTCTTC
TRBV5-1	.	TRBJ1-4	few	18	CASSLGIGRVSTGEKLFF	TGCGCCAGCAGCTTGGGGATCGGACGGGTATCTACTGGGGAAAAACTGTTTTTT
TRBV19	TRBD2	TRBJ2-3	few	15	CASSISGSSTDTQYF	TGTGCCAGCAGTATTAGCGGGTCTAGCACAGATACGCAGTATTTT